This TCR beta chain was found in a study of CD4+ T cells in melanoma. Germline loops: CDR1 SGHRS, CDR2 YFSETQ. The CDR3 sequence is 23 residues long. Trimming cost V 3 bases and J 0 bases, with 33 bases left between them. Notes on the study in general: In melanoma, neoantigen-specific CD4+ T cells reportedly differed in differentiation state. A reported correlation linked neoantigen-specific CD4+ T cells to CD8+, macrophage and B cell function.

The protocol was immunoSEQ multiplex PCR, while the TCRdb copy is restricted to in-frame clones and leaves out a portion. The table lists roughly 150,000 clones, about nine tenths of them singletons. Comments on this clone: No antigen is known for it.

The chain uses TRBV5-1 and TRBJ1-4, with TRBD1 as a possible D gene (5 bases). The sequence was collected from a human donor with melanoma. The CDR3 reads CASSSAGGGATERGTATNEKLFF. The CDR3 DNA sequence: TGCGCCAGCAGCTCCGCGGGTGGAGGGGCGACCGAAAGAGGTACGGCAACTAATGAAAAACTGTTTTTT.